This T cell receptor (beta chain) was obtained from a study of cytomegalovirus exposure and HLA in healthy donors. Study-wide background: In an early release, HLA-typed donors contributed about 80 million unique TCR sequences.

Healthy individuals who donated bone marrow served as the donors. Overall study results and limits: Association of a missense DCLRE1C variant with TCR beta V- and J-gene trimming was reported in a later analysis.

60 Vbeta and 13 Jbeta primers were used in PCR. The data were produced by immunoSEQ multiplex PCR, yet TCRdb's version contains in-frame clones alone and is incomplete. The profile shows around 150,000 clones, about three fifths of them singletons. A word on this clone: The target antigen is unknown.

The TCR sequence derives from an older woman in good health and CMV-seropositive. Sequences were obtained from PBMCs.

CDR3 amino acids: CASSSVPLNTEAFF. CDR3 coding DNA: TGTGCCAGCAGTTCCGTCCCTTTGAACACTGAAGCTTTCTTT. This chain connects TRBV27 to TRBJ1-1; D is unresolved. Germline lookup yields CDR1 MNHEY and CDR2 SMNVEV (reference sequence). Trimming stripped 4 bases from V and 0 bases from J, with 9 bases between. This CDR3 contains 14 residues.